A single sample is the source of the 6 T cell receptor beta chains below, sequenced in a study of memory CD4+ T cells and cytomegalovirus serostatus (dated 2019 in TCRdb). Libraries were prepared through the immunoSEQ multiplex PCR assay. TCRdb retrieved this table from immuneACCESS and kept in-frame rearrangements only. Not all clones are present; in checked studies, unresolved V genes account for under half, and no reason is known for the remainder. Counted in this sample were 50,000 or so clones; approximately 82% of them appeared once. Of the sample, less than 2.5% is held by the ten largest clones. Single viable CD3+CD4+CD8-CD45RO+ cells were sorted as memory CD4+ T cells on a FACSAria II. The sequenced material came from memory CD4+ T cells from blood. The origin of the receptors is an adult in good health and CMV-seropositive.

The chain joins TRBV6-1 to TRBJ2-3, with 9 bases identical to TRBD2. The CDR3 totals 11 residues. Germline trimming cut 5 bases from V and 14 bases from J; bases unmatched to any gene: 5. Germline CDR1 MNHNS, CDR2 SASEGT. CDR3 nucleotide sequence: TGTGCCAGCAGTTCCGGGACTAGCCCGTATTTT. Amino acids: CASSSGTSPYF.

CDR3 coding DNA: TGTGCCAGCAGCGGGGCTAGCGGGGGTAGGGAGACCCAGTACTTC. This codes for CASSGASGGRETQYF. The genes are TRBV7-8 and TRBJ2-5, with 10 bases identical to TRBD2. The V gene end was trimmed by 5 bases and the J gene end by 5 bases; junction bases not matched to a gene: 8. Per the germline V gene, CDR1 is SGHVS and CDR2 is FQNEAQ. This CDR3 spans 15 amino acids.

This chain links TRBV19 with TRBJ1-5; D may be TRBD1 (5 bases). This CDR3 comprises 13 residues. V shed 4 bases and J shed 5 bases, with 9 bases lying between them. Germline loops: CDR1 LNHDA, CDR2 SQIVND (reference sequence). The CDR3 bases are TGTGCCAGTAGTAACCGGGGGGATCAGCCCCAGCATTTT. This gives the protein CASSNRGDQPQHF.

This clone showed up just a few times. The CDR3 spells CAISSQGARSPLHF. CDR3 coding DNA: TGTGCCATCAGTTCACAGGGGGCGCGTTCACCCCTCCACTTT. V is TRBV10-3 and J is TRBJ1-6; 9 bases align to TRBD1. CDR3 length: 14 residues. V trimming: 5 bases; J trimming: 9 bases; junction bases outside the gene matches: 5. CDR1 is ENHRY, CDR2 SYGVKD, per germline.

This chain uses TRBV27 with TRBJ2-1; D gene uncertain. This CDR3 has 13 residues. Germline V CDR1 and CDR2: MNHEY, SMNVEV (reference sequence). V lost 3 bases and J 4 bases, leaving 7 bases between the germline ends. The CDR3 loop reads CASSFARYNEQFF. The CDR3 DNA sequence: TGTGCCAGCAGTTTTGCTAGATACAATGAGCAGTTCTTC.

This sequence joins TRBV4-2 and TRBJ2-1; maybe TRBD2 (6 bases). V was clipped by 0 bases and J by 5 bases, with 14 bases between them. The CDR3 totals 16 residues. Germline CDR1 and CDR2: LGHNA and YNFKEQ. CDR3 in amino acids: CASSQDEQDYHNEQFF. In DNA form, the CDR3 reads TGTGCCAGCAGCCAAGATGAACAGGACTACCACAATGAGCAGTTCTTC.